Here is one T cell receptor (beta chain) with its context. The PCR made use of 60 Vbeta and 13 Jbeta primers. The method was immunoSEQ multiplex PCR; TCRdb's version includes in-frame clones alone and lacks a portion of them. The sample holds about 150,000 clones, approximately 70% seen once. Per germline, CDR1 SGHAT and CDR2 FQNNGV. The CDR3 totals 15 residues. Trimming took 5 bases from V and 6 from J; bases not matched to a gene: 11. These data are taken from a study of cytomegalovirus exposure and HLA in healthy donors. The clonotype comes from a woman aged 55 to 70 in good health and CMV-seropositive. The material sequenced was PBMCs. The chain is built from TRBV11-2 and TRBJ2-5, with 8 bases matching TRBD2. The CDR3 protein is CASSPPGTSRQTQYF. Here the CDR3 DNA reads TGTGCCAGCAGCCCCCCCGGGACTAGTCGACAGACCCAGTACTTC. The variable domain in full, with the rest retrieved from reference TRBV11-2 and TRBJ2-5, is EAGVAQSPRYKIIEKRQSVAFWCNPISGHATLYWYQQILGQGPKLLIQFQNNGVVDDSQLPKDRFSAERLKGVDSTLKIQPAKLEDSAVYLCASSPPGTSRQTQYFGPGTRLLVL.